The 12 T cell receptor beta chains below were found in one sample sequenced in a study of T cells after yellow fever vaccination. TCRdb passed the 5' RACE reads through MiXCR, listing each CDR3 protein once. The sample includes more than 200,000 distinct CDR3 sequences, about 3.5% of them seen just once. The source material was PBMCs, sampled 15 days after the yellow fever booster vaccination. The receptors here all came from a man between 18 and 35 years old who received the YFV17D yellow fever vaccine.

There are many counts of this clonotype. The rearrangement links TRBV7-8 to TRBJ2-1; a weak D match, TRBD2 (5 bases). Germline-derived CDR1 and CDR2 are SGHVS and FQNEAQ. The CDR3 extends over 14 amino acids. V was cut by 2 bases and J by 1 base, with 6 bases left in between. In DNA form, the CDR3 reads TGTGCCAGCAGCTTAACGGGGTCCTACAATGAGCAGTTCTTC. This sequence encodes CASSLTGSYNEQFF.

This clonotype was recorded at least ten times. The gene calls are TRBV20-1 and TRBJ1-5, with a tentative D call TRBD1 (6 bases). Trimming cost V 0 bases and J 3 bases, with 9 bases left between them. The CDR3 contains 14 residues. The germline V gene encodes CDR1 DFQATT and CDR2 SNEGSKA (reference sequence). CDR3 region: CSAREGGTNQPQHF. The CDR3 DNA reads TGCAGTGCTAGAGAAGGGGGTACCAATCAGCCCCAGCATTTT.

This clonotype has a handful of counts. The V gene is TRBV7-9, the J gene TRBJ2-7, with 8 bases that match TRBD1. The J segment lost 12 bases and the V segment lost 1 base, leaving 11 bases of the junction unmatched. The germline V gene has CDR1 SEHNR and CDR2 FQNEAQ (reference sequence). The CDR3 consists of 14 residues. The CDR3 reads CASSLGGTGLHRYF. DNA for the CDR3: TGTGCCAGCAGCTTAGGAGGGACAGGTCTTCACCGGTACTTC.

This clonotype was counted ten times or more. This chain connects TRBV21-1 to TRBJ2-7; TRBD1, as called in the table, went unchecked against the DNA. TRBV21-1 has pseudogene status. This CDR3 contains 16 residues. The chain's CDR3 is CASSKVPRTGSYEQYF. CDR3 DNA sequence: TGTGCCAGCAGCAAAGTCCCCCGGACAGGGTCCTACGAGCAGTACTTC.

This clonotype was observed many times. The chain employs TRBV7-2 and TRBJ2-7; D is uncertain. Germline-derived CDR1 and CDR2 are SGHTA and FQGNSA. The CDR3 extends over 15 amino acids. Trimming removed 2 bases from V and 1 base from J, with 12 bases in between. CDR3: CASSLFGSVSYEQYF. CDR3 in DNA: TGTGCCAGCAGCTTATTCGGCTCCGTGTCCTACGAGCAGTACTTC. The whole variable domain, filled in from reference TRBV7-2 and TRBJ2-7, reads GAGVSQSPSNKVTEKGKDVELRCDPISGHTALYWYRQSLGQGLEFLIYFQGNSAPDKSGLPSDRFSAERTGGSVSTLTIQRTQQEDSAVYLCASSLFGSVSYEQYFGPGTRLTVT.

There are many counts of this clonotype. The genes are TRBV7-2 and TRBJ1-6; tentatively, D is TRBD1 (5 bases). Germline CDR1 SGHTA, CDR2 FQGNSA. The V gene lost 1 base and the J gene lost 7 bases, with 17 bases spanning the gap. This CDR3 comprises 17 residues. CDR3 bases: TGTGCCAGCAGCTTAGTTGGGGCCGGGAGCCCAAATTCACCCCTCCACTTT. This encodes CASSLVGAGSPNSPLHF.

This clonotype was picked up many times. V and J are TRBV19 and TRBJ2-5; a weak D match, TRBD2 (6 bases). Germline V gene sequence: CDR1 LNHDA, CDR2 SQIVND (reference sequence). With 5 bases removed from V and 0 bases from J, the gap between germline ends came to 13 bases. The CDR3 has 15 amino acids. The CDR3 DNA is TGTGCCAGTAGTCGGGCGGGGCAATACCAAGAGACCCAGTACTTC. Amino acids: CASSRAGQYQETQYF.

In this sample, this clonotype turned up many times. The J gene is TRBJ2-1, the V gene TRBV11-2; TRBD1 matches at 7 bases. The CDR3 extends over 15 amino acids. In germline, CDR1 is SGHAT, CDR2 FQNNGV. The J segment lost 3 bases and the V segment lost 5 bases, leaving 7 bases of the junction unmatched. This CDR3 is CASSPMWTGYNEQFF. DNA of the CDR3: TGTGCCAGCAGCCCTATGTGGACAGGCTACAATGAGCAGTTCTTC.

This clonotype was seen at least ten times. The rearrangement joins TRBV7-2 to TRBJ2-5, with 13 positions matching TRBD2. The trim removed 3 bases at V and 5 bases at J, leaving 6 bases unmatched. This CDR3 is 16 amino acids long. Germline CDR1 SGHTA, CDR2 FQGNSA. CDR3 nucleotides: TGTGCCAGCAGCTTGAGACTAGCGGGGGGTGGGGAGACCCAGTACTTC. It codes for CASSLRLAGGGETQYF. Full variable domain (outside the CDR3, taken from reference TRBV7-2 and TRBJ2-5): GAGVSQSPSNKVTEKGKDVELRCDPISGHTALYWYRQSLGQGLEFLIYFQGNSAPDKSGLPSDRFSAERTGGSVSTLTIQRTQQEDSAVYLCASSLRLAGGGETQYFGPGTRLLVL.

This clonotype was seen ten or more times. The chain links TRBV7-3 to TRBJ2-1, with 10 bases identical to TRBD2. Trimming took 5 bases from V and 7 from J; bases not matched to a gene: 11. Germline V gene data show CDR1 as SGHTA and CDR2 as FQGTGA. The CDR3 extends over 16 amino acids. CDR3 amino acids: CASSPPGSGRANEQFF. As DNA, the CDR3 is TGTGCCAGCAGCCCCCCTGGGAGCGGGAGGGCAAATGAGCAGTTCTTC.

The sample holds many counts of this clonotype. V usage is TRBV7-9 and J usage is TRBJ2-2; D gene unclear. Trimming stripped 6 bases from V and 6 bases from J, with 5 bases between. CDR1 and CDR2 from the germline V gene are SEHNR and FQNEAQ (reference sequence). CDR3 length equals 11 residues. CDR3 in amino acids: CASRWAGELFF. CDR3 nucleotide sequence: TGTGCCAGCAGGTGGGCCGGGGAGCTGTTTTTT.

This clonotype was seen repeatedly, ten times or more. The CDR3: CSARRQGTNGYTF. The CDR3 region has the DNA TGCAGTGCTAGACGGCAGGGTACGAATGGCTACACCTTC. V usage is TRBV20-1 and J usage is TRBJ1-2, with a weak D call TRBD1 (5 bases). V was trimmed by 2 bases and J by 6 bases, leaving 13 bases between them. Looked up from germline, CDR1 is DFQATT and CDR2 is SNEGSKA (reference sequence). The CDR3 is 13 residues long.